A selection of T cell receptor beta chains follows, all from one sample in a study of T-cell memory formation after mild COVID-19. TCRdb redid the calling of the 5' RACE reads with MiXCR, one entry per CDR3 protein. The sample includes under 200,000 distinct CDR3 sequences, 9.5% to 13% of them seen just once. Sequencing used PBMCs or a T cell subset sorted from them (not recorded which). The source of these receptors is a man between 18 and 35 years old who had mild COVID-19 (a few samples of this study predate the infection). Cell type and time point are not known. CDR3s include the opening cysteine and the closing phenylalanine or tryptophan. The D gene is left open where the match is weak. Expanded clones get a size class; other rows say once, few or many, or leave the size out.

V: TRBV12-3/TRBV12-4; size: few; D: -; J: TRBJ2-1; CDR3: CASSLHGGSDNEQFF; DNA: TGTGCCAGCAGTTTACACGGCGGATCTGACAATGAGCAGTTCTTC
V: TRBV11-3; size: few; D: -; J: TRBJ2-3; CDR3: CASLRGGKDTQYF; DNA: TGTGCCAGTCTCCGAGGGGGGAAGGATACGCAGTATTTT
V: TRBV5-6; size: many; D: -; J: TRBJ1-1; CDR3: CASSPRWGVGTEAFF; DNA: TGTGCCAGCAGCCCTAGGTGGGGGGTCGGCACTGAAGCTTTCTTT
V: TRBV5-8; size: few; D: -; J: TRBJ2-7; CDR3: CASSFLRDYEQYF; DNA: TGTGCCAGCAGCTTTCTCAGGGACTACGAGCAGTACTTC
V: TRBV7-3; size: few; D: -; J: TRBJ2-3; CDR3: CASSLIAGLTDTQYF; DNA: TGTGCCAGCAGCTTAATTGCAGGGTTGACAGATACGCAGTATTTT
V: TRBV18; size: -; D: -; J: TRBJ2-3; CDR3: CASSPRPMSTDTQYF; DNA: TGTGCCAGCTCACCAAGGCCTATGAGCACAGATACGCAGTATTTT
V: TRBV24-1; size: many; D: -; J: TRBJ2-1; CDR3: CATSVGEIYNEQFF; DNA: TGTGCCACCAGTGTAGGGGAGATTTACAATGAGCAGTTCTTC
V: TRBV29-1; size: -; D: -; J: TRBJ2-2; CDR3: CSVEGRGNTGELFF; DNA: TGCAGCGTTGAAGGCAGGGGAAACACCGGGGAGCTGTTTTTT
V: TRBV7-2; size: many; D: -; J: TRBJ2-5; CDR3: CASSPARGSGETQYF; DNA: TGTGCCAGCAGCCCCGCGAGGGGCTCGGGAGAGACCCAGTACTTC
V: TRBV6-5; size: few; D: -; J: TRBJ2-2; CDR3: CASRSPRGGAGSTGELFF; DNA: TGTGCCAGCAGGAGCCCTAGGGGCGGGGCGGGTAGCACCGGGGAGCTGTTTTTT
V: TRBV7-2; size: -; D: -; J: TRBJ1-5; CDR3: CASSSSFRNQPQHF; DNA: TGTGCCAGCAGCTCATCCTTCCGCAATCAGCCCCAGCATTTT
V: TRBV28; size: -; D: -; J: TRBJ2-7; CDR3: CASSLQGTHEQYF; DNA: TGTGCCAGCAGTTTGCAGGGGACCCACGAGCAGTACTTC
V: TRBV28; size: -; D: -; J: TRBJ2-1; CDR3: CASSLRRNEQFF; DNA: TGTGCCAGCAGTTTACGGCGCAATGAGCAGTTCTTC
V: TRBV7-2; size: many; D: TRBD1; J: TRBJ1-3; CDR3: CASSSHRGENTIYF; DNA: TGTGCCAGCAGCTCCCACAGGGGTGAGAACACCATATATTTT